Listed here is a single T cell receptor beta chain. This sample is part of a study of blood T cell repertoires in COVID-19. Background on the study: From the United States, Italy and Spain came samples of acute and convalescent COVID-19. Sources were T cells, B-cell-depleted T cells, or PBMCs; the material itself was cDNA or gDNA.

The V and J ends lost 6 bases and 9 bases, in that order; junction bases with no gene match: 13. Germline V gives CDR1 SNHLY, CDR2 FYNNEI. The CDR3 length is 15 residues. Authors' processing steps: Amplification from reference gene primers served as the basis for estimated nucleated cell counts. TCRdb keeps only in-frame clones here, not all; method: immunoSEQ multiplex PCR. V and J calls and clone size follow that table, whereas D and trimming were derived from the DNA. Counted here are about 190,000 clones, around 89% occurring once; the ten biggest clones make up 0.6% to 0.8%. The rearrangement uses TRBV2 and TRBJ2-1; 8 bases line up with TRBD2. Material: peripheral blood. The TCR originated in a man in his fifties or sixties with acute or convalescent COVID-19. CDR3 residues: CASSSSGTARVEQFF. DNA of the CDR3: TGTGCCAGCAGCAGTAGCGGGACCGCGAGGGTTGAGCAGTTCTTC.